The following is a T cell receptor (beta chain) sequence with its context. The sample belongs to a study of control samples from healthy donors and cancer patients. Method: immunoSEQ multiplex PCR; TCRdb's copy keeps in-frame clones and lacks some. Here the sample spans some 150,000 clones, approximately 94% being singletons. Germline values: CDR1 MNHEY, CDR2 SMNVEV (reference sequence). This CDR3 region has 14 residues. Trimming left V 2 bases short and J 2 bases short, with 10 bases between. The receptor comes from a man aged 35 to 55 in good health. Sequenced material: blood. The chain uses TRBV27 and TRBJ2-7; D remains ambiguous. Here the CDR3 DNA reads TGTGCCAGCAGTTTAACGTCCTTTGCCTACGAGCAGTACTTC. Translated: CASSLTSFAYEQYF.